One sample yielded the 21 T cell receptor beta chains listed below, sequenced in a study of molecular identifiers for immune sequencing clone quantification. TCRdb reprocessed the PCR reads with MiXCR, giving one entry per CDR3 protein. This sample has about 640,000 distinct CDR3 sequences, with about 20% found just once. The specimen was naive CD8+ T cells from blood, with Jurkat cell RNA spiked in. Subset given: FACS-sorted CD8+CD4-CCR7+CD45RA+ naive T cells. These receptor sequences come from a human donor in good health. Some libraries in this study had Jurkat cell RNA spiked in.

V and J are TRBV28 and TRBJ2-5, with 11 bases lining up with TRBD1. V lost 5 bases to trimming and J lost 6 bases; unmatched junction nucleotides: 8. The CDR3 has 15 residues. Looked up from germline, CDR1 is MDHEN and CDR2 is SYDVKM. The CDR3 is CASSQDRGPGKTQYF. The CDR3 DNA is TGTGCCAGCAGTCAGGACAGGGGGCCTGGAAAGACCCAGTACTTC.

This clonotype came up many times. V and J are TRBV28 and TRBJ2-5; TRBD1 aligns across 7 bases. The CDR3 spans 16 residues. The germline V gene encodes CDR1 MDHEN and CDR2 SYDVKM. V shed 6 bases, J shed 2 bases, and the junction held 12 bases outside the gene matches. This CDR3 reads CASRLLKPGQQETQYF. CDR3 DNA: TGTGCCAGCAGATTACTCAAGCCGGGACAGCAAGAGACCCAGTACTTC. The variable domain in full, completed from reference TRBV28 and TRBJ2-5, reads DVKVTQSSRYLVKRTGEKVFLECVQDMDHENMFWYRQDPGLGLRLIYFSYDVKMKEKGDIPEGYSVSREKKERFSLILESASTNQTSMYLCASRLLKPGQQETQYFGPGTRLLVL.

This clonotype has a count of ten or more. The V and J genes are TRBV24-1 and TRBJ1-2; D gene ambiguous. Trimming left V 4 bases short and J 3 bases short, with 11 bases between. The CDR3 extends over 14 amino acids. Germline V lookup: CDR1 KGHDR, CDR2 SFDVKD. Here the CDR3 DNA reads TGTGCCACCAGTGAGGCAGATGAATACTATGGCTACACCTTC. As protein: CATSEADEYYGYTF.

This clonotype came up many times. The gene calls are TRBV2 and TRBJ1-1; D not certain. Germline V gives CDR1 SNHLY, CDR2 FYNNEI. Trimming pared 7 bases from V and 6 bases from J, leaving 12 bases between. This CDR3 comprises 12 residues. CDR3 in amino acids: CASMGEEAEAFF. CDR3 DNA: TGTGCCAGCATGGGAGAGGAAGCTGAAGCTTTCTTT.

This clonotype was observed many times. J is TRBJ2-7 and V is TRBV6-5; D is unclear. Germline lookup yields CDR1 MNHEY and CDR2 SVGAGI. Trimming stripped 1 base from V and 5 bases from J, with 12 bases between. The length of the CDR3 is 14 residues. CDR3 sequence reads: CASSYYDSADEQYF. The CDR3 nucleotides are TGTGCCAGCAGTTACTATGACTCCGCGGACGAGCAGTACTTC.

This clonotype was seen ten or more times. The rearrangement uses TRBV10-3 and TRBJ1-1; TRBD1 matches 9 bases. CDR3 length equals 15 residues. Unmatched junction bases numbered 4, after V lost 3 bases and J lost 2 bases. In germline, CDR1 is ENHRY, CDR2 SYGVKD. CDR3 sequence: CAISDLGQGNTEAFF. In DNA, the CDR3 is TGTGCCATCAGTGATTTGGGACAGGGAAACACTGAAGCTTTCTTT.

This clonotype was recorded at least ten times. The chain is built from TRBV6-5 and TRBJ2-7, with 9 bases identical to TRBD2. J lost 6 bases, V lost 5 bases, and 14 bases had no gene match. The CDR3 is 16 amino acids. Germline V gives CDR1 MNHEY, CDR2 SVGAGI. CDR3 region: CASSDHSGSPVFEQYF. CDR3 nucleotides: TGTGCCAGCAGTGATCATAGCGGGAGCCCCGTCTTCGAGCAGTACTTC.

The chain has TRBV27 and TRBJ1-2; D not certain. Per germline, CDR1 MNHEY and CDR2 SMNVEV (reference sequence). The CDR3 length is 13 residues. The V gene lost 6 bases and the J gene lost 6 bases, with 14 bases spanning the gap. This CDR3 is CASSRTIADGYTF. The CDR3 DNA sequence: TGTGCCAGCAGCAGGACCATTGCGGATGGCTACACCTTC.

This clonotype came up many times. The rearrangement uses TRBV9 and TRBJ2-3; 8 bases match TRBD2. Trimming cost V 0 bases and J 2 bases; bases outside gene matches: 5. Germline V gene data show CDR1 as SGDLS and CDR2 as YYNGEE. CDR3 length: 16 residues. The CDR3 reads CASSVEGGGFTDTQYF. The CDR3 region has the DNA TGTGCCAGCAGCGTAGAAGGCGGGGGGTTCACAGATACGCAGTATTTT. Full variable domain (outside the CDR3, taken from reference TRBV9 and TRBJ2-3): DSGVTQTPKHLITATGQRVTLRCSPRSGDLSVYWYQQSLDQGLQFLIQYYNGEERAKGNILERFSAQQFPDLHSELNLSSLELGDSALYFCASSVEGGGFTDTQYFGPGTRLTVL.

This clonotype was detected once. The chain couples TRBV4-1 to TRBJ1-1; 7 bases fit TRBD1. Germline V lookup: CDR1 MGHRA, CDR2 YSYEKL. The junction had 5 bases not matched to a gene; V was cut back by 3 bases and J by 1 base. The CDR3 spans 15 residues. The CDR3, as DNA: TGCGCCAGCAGCCAGGAGGGACAGCCGAACACTGAAGCTTTCTTT. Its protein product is CASSQEGQPNTEAFF.

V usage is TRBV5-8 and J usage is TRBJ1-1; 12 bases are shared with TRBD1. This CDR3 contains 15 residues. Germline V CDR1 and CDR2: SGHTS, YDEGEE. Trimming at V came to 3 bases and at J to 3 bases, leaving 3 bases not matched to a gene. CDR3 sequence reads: CASSSGTGGYTEAFF. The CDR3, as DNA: TGTGCCAGCAGCTCCGGGACAGGGGGCTACACTGAAGCTTTCTTT.

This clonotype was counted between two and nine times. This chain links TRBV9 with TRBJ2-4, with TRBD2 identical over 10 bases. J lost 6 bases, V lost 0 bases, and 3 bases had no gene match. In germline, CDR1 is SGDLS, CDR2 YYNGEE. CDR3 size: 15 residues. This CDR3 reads CASSVETSGANIQYF. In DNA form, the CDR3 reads TGTGCCAGCAGCGTAGAAACTAGCGGGGCAAACATTCAGTACTTC.

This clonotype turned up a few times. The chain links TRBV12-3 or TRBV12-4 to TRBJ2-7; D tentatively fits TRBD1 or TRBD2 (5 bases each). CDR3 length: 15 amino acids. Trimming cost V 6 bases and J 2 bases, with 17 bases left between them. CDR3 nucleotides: TGTGCCAGCAGCCCCGGGACCTACAGGACCTACGAGCAGTACTTC. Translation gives CASSPGTYRTYEQYF.

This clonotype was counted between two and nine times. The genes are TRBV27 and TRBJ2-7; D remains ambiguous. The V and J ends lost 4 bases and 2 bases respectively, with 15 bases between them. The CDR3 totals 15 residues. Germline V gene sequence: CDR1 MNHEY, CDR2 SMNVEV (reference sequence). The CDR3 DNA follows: TGTGCCAGCAGTTGGGTCAAGGGTGCTACCTACGAGCAGTACTTC. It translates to CASSWVKGATYEQYF.

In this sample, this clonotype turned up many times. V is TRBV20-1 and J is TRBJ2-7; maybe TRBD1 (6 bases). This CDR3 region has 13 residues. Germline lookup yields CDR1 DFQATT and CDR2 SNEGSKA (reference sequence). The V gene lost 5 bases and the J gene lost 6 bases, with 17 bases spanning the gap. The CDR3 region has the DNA TGCAGTGCTTGGGACCGGGACACCCTCGAGCAGTACTTC. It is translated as CSAWDRDTLEQYF.

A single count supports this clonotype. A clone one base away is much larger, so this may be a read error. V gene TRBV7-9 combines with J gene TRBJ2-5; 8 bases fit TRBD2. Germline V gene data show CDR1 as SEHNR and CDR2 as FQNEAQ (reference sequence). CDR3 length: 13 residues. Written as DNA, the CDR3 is TGTGCCAACAGCCCCGGGGGGGAAGAGACCCAGTACTTC. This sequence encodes CANSPGGEETQYF.

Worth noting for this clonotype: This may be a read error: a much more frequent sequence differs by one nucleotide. The CDR3 is CASSWVGAYGYTF. The DNA of the CDR3 is TGTGCCAGCAGCTGGGTGGGGGCCTATGGCTACACCTTC. The chain carries TRBV7-9 and TRBJ1-2; TRBD1 is a possible D gene (6 bases). The V end was cut by 4 bases, the J end by 4 bases, with 10 bases between. Germline V gene data show CDR1 as SEHNR and CDR2 as FQNEAQ (reference sequence). The CDR3 is made up of 13 amino acids.

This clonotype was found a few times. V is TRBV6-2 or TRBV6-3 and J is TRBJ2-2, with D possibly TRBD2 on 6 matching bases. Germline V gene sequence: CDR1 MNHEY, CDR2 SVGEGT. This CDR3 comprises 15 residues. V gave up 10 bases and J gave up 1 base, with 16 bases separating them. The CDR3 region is CATSLGGLNTGELFF. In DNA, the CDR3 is TGTGCCACCTCCTTGGGGGGTTTGAACACCGGGGAGCTGTTTTTT.

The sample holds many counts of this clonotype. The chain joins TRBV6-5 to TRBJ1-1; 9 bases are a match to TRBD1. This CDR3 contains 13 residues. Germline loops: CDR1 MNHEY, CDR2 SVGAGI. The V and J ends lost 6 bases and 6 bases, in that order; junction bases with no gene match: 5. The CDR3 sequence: CASSGTGTSEAFF. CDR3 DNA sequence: TGTGCCAGCAGCGGGACAGGGACTTCTGAAGCTTTCTTT.

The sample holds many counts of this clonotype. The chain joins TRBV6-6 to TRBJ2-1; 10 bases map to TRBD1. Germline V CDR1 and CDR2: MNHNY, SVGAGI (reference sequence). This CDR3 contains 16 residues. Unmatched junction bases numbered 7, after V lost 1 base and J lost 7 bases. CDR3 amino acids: CASSYLAGQGENEQFF. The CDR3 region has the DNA TGTGCCAGCAGTTACTTAGCCGGACAGGGGGAGAATGAGCAGTTCTTC.

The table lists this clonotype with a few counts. CDR3 bases: TGTGCCAGCAGTTATCGGGGGCAGATCGGGGAGCTGTTTTTT. Translated, it gives CASSYRGQIGELFF. V and J are TRBV6-2 or TRBV6-3 and TRBJ2-2, with D perhaps being TRBD1 or TRBD2 (6 bases each). The V end was cut by 3 bases, the J end by 7 bases, with 12 bases between. CDR3 size: 14 residues. The germline V gene has CDR1 MNHEY and CDR2 SVGEGT.